Given below is one TCR beta chain in context. The antigen is not known. Germline-derived CDR1 and CDR2 are MDHEN and SYDVKM. Trimming cost V 2 bases and J 8 bases, with 15 bases left between them. The CDR3 runs to 14 residues. The entry originates in a study of T cell responses to AZD1222 COVID-19 vaccine. Findings and limits, study-wide: Clonal diversity was possibly underestimated, and the donors were mostly white British, with more females.

TCRdb keeps only in-frame clones here, not all; method: immunoSEQ multiplex PCR. This table holds about 99,000 clones, around nine tenths found once. V usage is TRBV28 and J usage is TRBJ1-2; D gene uncertain. The starting material was peripheral blood, obtained 28 days after the second dose of the MenACWY control vaccine. This TCR was sampled from an adult who received the MenACWY meningococcal vaccine as a control. For the CDR3, the DNA is TGTGCCAGCAGTTTAGGACTTCAGGTCCGCGGCTACACCTTC. As protein: CASSLGLQVRGYTF.